The 13 T cell receptor beta chains in this list originate from one sample, sequenced in a study of blood T cells in healthy people across ages. PCR was performed a second time for roughly 7 to 11 cycles using a sample-barcoded 5' primer and a J-beta primer mix. TCRdb re-analysed the 5' RACE reads in MiXCR, keeping a single row per CDR3 protein. The sample consists of roughly 680,000 distinct CDR3 sequences, more than 45% of them appearing once. The sample consisted of blood. The receptors shown here come from a woman at least 80 years old in good health.

The rearrangement joins TRBV29-1 to TRBJ2-3, with TRBD2 matching over 14 bases. J gave up 6 bases and V 3 bases, and 2 bases lay outside the gene matches. The CDR3 spans 14 residues. The germline CDR1 and CDR2 sequences are SQVTM and ANQGSEA. The CDR3 DNA is TGCAGCGTTGACGGGACTAGCGGGAGTGATACGCAGTATTTT. Its translation: CSVDGTSGSDTQYF.

At least ten counts were recorded for this clonotype. This chain uses TRBV10-3 with TRBJ1-1; no definite D call. This CDR3 contains 11 residues. Per the germline V gene, CDR1 is ENHRY and CDR2 is SYGVKD. Trimming left V 8 bases short and J 3 bases short, with 7 bases between. CDR3 loop: CAIGRDTEAFF. DNA of the CDR3: TGTGCCATCGGGCGGGACACTGAAGCTTTCTTT.

This clonotype was observed a handful of times. V and J are TRBV3-1 and TRBJ1-1; weak D call: TRBD1 (5 bases). CDR1 is LGHDT, CDR2 YNNKEL, per germline (reference sequence). This CDR3 comprises 13 residues. Trimming took off 1 base at V and 10 bases at J, with 13 bases between the two ends. The CDR3 reads CASSQGGGMRAFF. The CDR3 nucleotides are TGTGCCAGCAGCCAAGGGGGGGGAATGAGAGCTTTCTTT.

In the case of this clonotype: Since a much larger clone is just one base distant, this may be a read error. The chain has TRBV20-1 and TRBJ2-1; D unclear. The CDR3 extends over 9 amino acids. Germline V gene sequence: CDR1 DFQATT, CDR2 SNEGSKA (reference sequence). CDR3 DNA sequence: TGCAGTCCATACAAGGAGCAGTTCTTC. Translating it yields CSPYKEQFF.

This clonotype was recorded at least ten times. This chain connects TRBV7-9 to TRBJ1-2, with a possible D match to TRBD1 (6 bases). Trimming shortened V by 5 bases and J by 6 bases, and 19 bases separated the two germline ends. The CDR3 totals 15 residues. In germline, CDR1 is SEHNR, CDR2 FQNEAQ (reference sequence). The CDR3 nucleotides read TGTGCCAGCAGCCACCTACAGGGTATTAGGGATGGCTACACCTTC. Its protein is CASSHLQGIRDGYTF.

This clonotype was observed a handful of times. This chain links TRBV27 with TRBJ2-2; D uncertain. Germline CDR1 reads MNHEY; CDR2 reads SMNVEV (reference sequence). V was cut by 6 bases and J by 6 bases, with 14 bases left in between. The CDR3 has 14 amino acids. CDR3 sequence: CASSIQWTAGELFF. The CDR3 DNA is TGTGCCAGCAGCATCCAATGGACGGCCGGGGAGCTGTTTTTT.

V gene TRBV14 combines with J gene TRBJ1-1, with TRBD1 identical over 7 bases. The ends lost 3 bases at V and 6 bases at J; junction bases unmatched: 7. The CDR3 is 14 residues long. CDR1 and CDR2 from the germline V gene are SGHDN and FVKESK. The chain's CDR3 is CASSHQTGYAEAFF. The CDR3 DNA is TGTGCCAGCAGCCATCAGACAGGGTACGCTGAAGCTTTCTTT.

This sequence joins TRBV28 and TRBJ2-2; D unresolved. This CDR3 is 14 amino acids long. From germline, CDR1 is MDHEN and CDR2 SYDVKM. Trimming left V 6 bases short and J 1 base short, with 9 bases between. CDR3 region: CASRTDGNTGELFF. CDR3 coding DNA: TGTGCCAGCAGAACAGACGGGAACACCGGGGAGCTGTTTTTT. Supplemented by reference TRBV28 and TRBJ2-2, the full variable domain reads DVKVTQSSRYLVKRTGEKVFLECVQDMDHENMFWYRQDPGLGLRLIYFSYDVKMKEKGDIPEGYSVSREKKERFSLILESASTNQTSMYLCASRTDGNTGELFFGEGSRLTVL.

The rearrangement uses TRBV27 and TRBJ1-2; D gene unclear. Germline V gene lookup returns CDR1 MNHEY and CDR2 SMNVEV (reference sequence). The CDR3 loop spans 13 amino acids. Deletions cut 5 bases from V and 4 bases from J, with 11 bases between. DNA for the CDR3: TGTGCCAGCAGTAGGTCCTTAAGCTATGGCTACACCTTC. The encoded protein is CASSRSLSYGYTF.

DNA of the CDR3: TGTGCCAGCAACCCCTTGGGATTGAACACTGAAGCTTTCTTT. Residues: CASNPLGLNTEAFF. This rearrangement joins TRBV27 to TRBJ1-1; D uncertain. V lost 7 bases, J lost 0 bases, and 12 bases lay in between. The CDR3 has 14 residues. In germline, CDR1 is MNHEY, CDR2 SMNVEV (reference sequence).

V usage is TRBV20-1 and J usage is TRBJ2-1; TRBD2 is a possible D gene (6 bases). Germline V gene sequence: CDR1 DFQATT, CDR2 SNEGSKA (reference sequence). There are 12 residues in the CDR3. The V gene lost 2 bases and the J gene lost 8 bases, with 10 bases spanning the gap. The CDR3 DNA is TGCAGTGCTAGATCACTAGCCCATGAGCAGTTCTTC. As protein: CSARSLAHEQFF.

Of note for this clonotype: This may be a read error: a much more frequent sequence differs by one nucleotide. The chain joins TRBV9 to TRBJ1-6; D remains ambiguous. Germline values: CDR1 SGDLS, CDR2 YYNGEE. The CDR3 consists of 17 residues. CDR3 nucleotide sequence: TGTGTCAGCAGCCATAGTACGGGAAGGTCCTATAATTCACCCCTCCACTTT. Its translation is CVSSHSTGRSYNSPLHF.

The rearrangement joins TRBV5-1 to TRBJ1-1; D is unresolved. There are 12 residues in the CDR3. The germline V and J ends were trimmed by 7 bases and 3 bases, with 10 bases remaining between them. Germline loops: CDR1 SGHRS, CDR2 YFSETQ. The CDR3 sequence: CASSGPHTEAFF. The DNA for the CDR3 is TGCGCCAGCTCCGGGCCACACACTGAAGCTTTCTTT.